Each of the 3 T cell receptor beta chains below was sequenced from the same sample in a study of blood T cell repertoires in COVID-19. TCRdb's table, derived via immunoSEQ multiplex PCR, lists solely in-frame clones and lacks some. The data show about 240,000 clones, over 80% seen once. The sequencing sample was made of PBMCs or T cells enriched from blood (not recorded which). These receptors all come from a woman aged 25-40 years with acute COVID-19.

The J gene is TRBJ1-2, the V gene TRBV14; weak D call: TRBD1 (6 bases). The V gene's germline CDR1 is SGHDN and CDR2 FVKESK. V shed 9 bases and J shed 8 bases, with 13 bases lying between them. The CDR3 totals 11 residues. CDR3 sequence (DNA): TGTGCCAGTTCCCCTGGGGGCGGCTACACCTTC. It codes for CASSPGGGYTF.

The CDR3 DNA reads as TGTGCCAGCAGCTTAGGTAGGGGAGGCCCTGAAGCTTTCTTT. Translating it yields CASSLGRGGPEAFF. The chain recombines TRBV11-3 with TRBJ1-1, with D possibly TRBD1 on 5 matching bases. This CDR3 contains 14 residues. Germline CDR1 and CDR2: SGHNT and YENEEA. With 1 base removed from V and 6 bases from J, the gap between germline ends came to 12 bases.

The chain carries TRBV5-1 and TRBJ1-5; weak D call: TRBD1 (5 bases). The CDR3 loop spans 14 amino acids. Germline CDR1 is SGHRS and CDR2 is YFSETQ. The ends were cut back, 3 bases at V and 0 bases at J, with 7 bases in the middle. CDR3 sequence: CASSWGDSNQPQHF. The DNA of the CDR3 is TGCGCCAGCAGCTGGGGGGATAGCAATCAGCCCCAGCATTTT.